This TCR beta chain was retrieved from a study of blood T cell repertoires in COVID-19. Study in general: Samples of COVID-19 (acute and convalescent) were obtained from the United States, Italy and Spain. The analysed material was cDNA or gDNA that came from T cells, B-cell-depleted T cells, or PBMCs.

The CDR3 totals 16 residues. V was clipped by 0 bases and J by 6 bases; unmatched bases: 6. Germline CDR1 and CDR2: MNHEY and SVGAGI. Under the authors' procedure: Scientists estimated how many nucleated cells there were by amplifying reference gene primers. Assay: immunoSEQ multiplex PCR; the TCRdb copy retains only in-frame clones and omits some. V, J and clone size reflect that table, while D and trimming were determined from the DNA. The sample lists approximately 110,000 clones, 69% occurring once. This TCR derives from a man older than 75 with acute or convalescent COVID-19. Material: peripheral blood. J is TRBJ2-1 and V is TRBV6-5; 9 positions match TRBD2. The CDR3 nucleotides read TGTGCCAGCAGTTACTCCTCTAGCGGGATTGGCAATGAGCAGTTCTTC. It yields the protein CASSYSSSGIGNEQFF.